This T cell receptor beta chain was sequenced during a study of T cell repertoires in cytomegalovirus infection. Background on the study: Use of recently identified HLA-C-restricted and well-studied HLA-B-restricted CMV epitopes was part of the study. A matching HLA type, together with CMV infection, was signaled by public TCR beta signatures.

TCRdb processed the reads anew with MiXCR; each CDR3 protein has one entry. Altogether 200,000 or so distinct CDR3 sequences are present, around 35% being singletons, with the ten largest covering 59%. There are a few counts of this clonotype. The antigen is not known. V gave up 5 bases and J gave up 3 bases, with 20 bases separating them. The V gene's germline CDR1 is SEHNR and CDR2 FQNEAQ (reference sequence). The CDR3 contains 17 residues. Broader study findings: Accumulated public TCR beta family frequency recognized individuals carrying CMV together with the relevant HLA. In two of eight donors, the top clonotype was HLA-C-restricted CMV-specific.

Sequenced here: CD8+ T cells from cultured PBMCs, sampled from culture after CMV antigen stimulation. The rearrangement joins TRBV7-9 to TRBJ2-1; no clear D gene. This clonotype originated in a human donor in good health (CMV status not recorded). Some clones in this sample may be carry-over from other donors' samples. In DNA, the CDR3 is TGTGCCAGCAGCCAAGGAGCTGAGCAGCCCAACTACAATGAGCAGTTCTTC. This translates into CASSQGAEQPNYNEQFF. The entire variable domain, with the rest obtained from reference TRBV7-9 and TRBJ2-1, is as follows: DTGVSQNPRHKITKRGQNVTFRCDPISEHNRLYWYRQTLGQGPEFLTYFQNEAQLEKSRLLSDRFSAERPKGSFSTLEIQRTEQGDSAMYLCASSQGAEQPNYNEQFFGPGTRLTVL.